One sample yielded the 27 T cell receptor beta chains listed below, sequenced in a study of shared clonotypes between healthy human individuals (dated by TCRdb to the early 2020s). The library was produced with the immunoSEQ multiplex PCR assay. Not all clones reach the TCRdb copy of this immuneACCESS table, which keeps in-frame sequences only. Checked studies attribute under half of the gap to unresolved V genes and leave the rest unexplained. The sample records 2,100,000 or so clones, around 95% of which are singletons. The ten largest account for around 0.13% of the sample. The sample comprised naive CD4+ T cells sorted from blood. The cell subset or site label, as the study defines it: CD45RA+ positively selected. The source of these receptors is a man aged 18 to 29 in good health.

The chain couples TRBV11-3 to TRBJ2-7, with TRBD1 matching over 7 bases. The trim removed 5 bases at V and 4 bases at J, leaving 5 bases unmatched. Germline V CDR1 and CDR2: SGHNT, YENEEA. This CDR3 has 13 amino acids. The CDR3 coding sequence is TGTGCCAGCAGCAGGGGGACAGAATACGAGCAGTACTTC. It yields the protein CASSRGTEYEQYF.

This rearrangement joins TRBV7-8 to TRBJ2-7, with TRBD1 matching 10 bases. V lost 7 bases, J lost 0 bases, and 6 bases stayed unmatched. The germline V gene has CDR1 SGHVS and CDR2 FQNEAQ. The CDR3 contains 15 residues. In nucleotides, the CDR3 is TGTGCCAGCAATCGAGGGACAGGGGTCTCCTACGAGCAGTACTTC. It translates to CASNRGTGVSYEQYF.

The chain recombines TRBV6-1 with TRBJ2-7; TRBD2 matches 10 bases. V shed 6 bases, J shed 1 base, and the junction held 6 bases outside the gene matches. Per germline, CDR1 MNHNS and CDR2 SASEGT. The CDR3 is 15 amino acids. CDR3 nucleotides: TGTGCCAGCAGGGAACTAGCGGGGAAATCCTACGAGCAGTACTTC. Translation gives CASRELAGKSYEQYF.

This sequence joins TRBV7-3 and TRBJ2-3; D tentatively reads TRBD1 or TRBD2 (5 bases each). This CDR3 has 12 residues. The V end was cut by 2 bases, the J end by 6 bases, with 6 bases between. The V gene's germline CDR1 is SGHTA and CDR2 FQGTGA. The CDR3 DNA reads TGTGCCAGCAGCTTATGGGGGGATACGCAGTATTTT. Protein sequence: CASSLWGDTQYF.

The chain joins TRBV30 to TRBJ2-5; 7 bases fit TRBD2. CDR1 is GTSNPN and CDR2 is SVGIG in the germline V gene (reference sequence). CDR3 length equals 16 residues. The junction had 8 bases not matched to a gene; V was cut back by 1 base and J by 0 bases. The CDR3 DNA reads TGTGCCTGGAGTGCACTGGGGACTAAGTACCAAGAGACCCAGTACTTC. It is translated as CAWSALGTKYQETQYF.

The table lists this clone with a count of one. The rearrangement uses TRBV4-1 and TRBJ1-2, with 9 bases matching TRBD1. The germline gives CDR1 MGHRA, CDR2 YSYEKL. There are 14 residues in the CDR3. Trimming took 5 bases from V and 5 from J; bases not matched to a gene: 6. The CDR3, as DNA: TGCGCCAGCAGCGCCCCCGGGACAGGGTATGGCTACACCTTC. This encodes CASSAPGTGYGYTF.

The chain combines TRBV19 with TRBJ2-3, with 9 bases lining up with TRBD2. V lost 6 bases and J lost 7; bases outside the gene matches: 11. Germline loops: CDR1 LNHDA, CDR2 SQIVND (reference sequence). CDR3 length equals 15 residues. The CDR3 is CASRLTSGFLYTQYF. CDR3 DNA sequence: TGTGCCAGTAGACTAACTAGCGGGTTCTTGTATACGCAGTATTTT.

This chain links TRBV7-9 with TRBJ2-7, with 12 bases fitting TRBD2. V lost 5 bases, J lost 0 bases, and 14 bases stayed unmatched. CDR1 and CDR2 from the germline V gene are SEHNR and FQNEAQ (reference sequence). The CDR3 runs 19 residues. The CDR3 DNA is TGTGCCAGCAGCGGACTAGCGGGGACTAGCGGACTAAGCTCCTACGAGCAGTACTTC. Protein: CASSGLAGTSGLSSYEQYF.

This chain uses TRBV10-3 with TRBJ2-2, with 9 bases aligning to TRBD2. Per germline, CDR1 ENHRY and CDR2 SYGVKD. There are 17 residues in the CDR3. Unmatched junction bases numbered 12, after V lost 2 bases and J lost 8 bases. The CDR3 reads CAISEAMREGRRGELFF. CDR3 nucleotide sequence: TGTGCCATCAGTGAGGCCATGCGGGAGGGCCGAAGAGGGGAGCTGTTTTTT.

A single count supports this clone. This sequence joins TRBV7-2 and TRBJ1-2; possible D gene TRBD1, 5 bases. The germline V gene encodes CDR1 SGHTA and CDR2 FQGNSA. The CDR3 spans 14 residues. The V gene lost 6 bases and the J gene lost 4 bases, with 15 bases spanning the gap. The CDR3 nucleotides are TGTGCCAGCAGTCCAAGGACACTGACCTATGGCTACACCTTC. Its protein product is CASSPRTLTYGYTF.

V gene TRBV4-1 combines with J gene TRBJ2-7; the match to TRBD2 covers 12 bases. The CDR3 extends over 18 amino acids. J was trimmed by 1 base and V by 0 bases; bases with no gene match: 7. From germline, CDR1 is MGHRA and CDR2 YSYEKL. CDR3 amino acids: CASSQEMSTSGRSYEQYF. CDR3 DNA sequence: TGCGCCAGCAGCCAAGAAATGTCGACTAGCGGGAGATCCTACGAGCAGTACTTC.

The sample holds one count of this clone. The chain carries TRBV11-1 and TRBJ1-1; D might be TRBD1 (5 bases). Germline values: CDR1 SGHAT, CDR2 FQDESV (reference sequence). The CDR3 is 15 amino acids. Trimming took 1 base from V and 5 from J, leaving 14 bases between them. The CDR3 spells CASSLVLQGFTEAFF. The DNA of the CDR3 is TGTGCCAGCAGCTTAGTACTCCAGGGCTTTACTGAAGCTTTCTTT.

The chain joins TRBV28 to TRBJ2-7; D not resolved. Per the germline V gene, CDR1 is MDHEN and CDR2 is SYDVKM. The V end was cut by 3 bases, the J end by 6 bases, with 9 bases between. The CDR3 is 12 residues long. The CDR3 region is CASSFPPLEQYF. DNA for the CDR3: TGTGCCAGCAGTTTTCCCCCCCTCGAGCAGTACTTC.

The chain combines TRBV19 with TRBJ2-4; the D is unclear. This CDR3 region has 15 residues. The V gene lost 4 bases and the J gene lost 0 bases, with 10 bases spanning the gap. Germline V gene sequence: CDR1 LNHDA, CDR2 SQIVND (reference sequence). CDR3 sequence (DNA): TGTGCCAGTAGTACCCTCACGATAGCCAAAAACATTCAGTACTTC. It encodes CASSTLTIAKNIQYF.

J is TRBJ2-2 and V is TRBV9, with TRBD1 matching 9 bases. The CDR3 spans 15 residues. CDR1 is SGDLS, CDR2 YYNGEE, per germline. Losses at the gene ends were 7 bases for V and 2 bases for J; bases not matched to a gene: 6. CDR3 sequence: CASGPQGANTGELFF. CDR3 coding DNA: TGTGCCAGCGGACCACAGGGGGCTAACACCGGGGAGCTGTTTTTT.

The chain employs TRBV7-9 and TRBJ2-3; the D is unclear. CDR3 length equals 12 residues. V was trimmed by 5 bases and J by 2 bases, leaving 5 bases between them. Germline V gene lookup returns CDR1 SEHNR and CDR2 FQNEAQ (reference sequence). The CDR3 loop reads CASSPATDTQYF. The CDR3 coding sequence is TGTGCCAGCAGCCCCGCCACAGATACGCAGTATTTT.

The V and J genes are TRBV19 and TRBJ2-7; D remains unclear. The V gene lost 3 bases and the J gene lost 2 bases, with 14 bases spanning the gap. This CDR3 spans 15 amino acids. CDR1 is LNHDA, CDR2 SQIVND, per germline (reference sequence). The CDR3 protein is CASSMYRGPAYEQYF. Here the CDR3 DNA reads TGTGCCAGTAGTATGTATCGAGGCCCGGCCTACGAGCAGTACTTC.

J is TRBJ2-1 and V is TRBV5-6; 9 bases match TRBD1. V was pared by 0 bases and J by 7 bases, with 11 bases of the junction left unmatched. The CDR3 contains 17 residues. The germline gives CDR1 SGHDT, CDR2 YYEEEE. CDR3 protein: CASSLGFGQGFRNEQFF. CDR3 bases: TGTGCCAGCAGCTTGGGTTTCGGACAGGGGTTTCGGAATGAGCAGTTCTTC.

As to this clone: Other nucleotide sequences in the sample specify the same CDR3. The DNA of the CDR3 is TGTGCCAGCTCCCCGTTCGGGGGAGACACTGAAGCTTTCTTT. As protein: CASSPFGGDTEAFF. V gene TRBV18 combines with J gene TRBJ1-1; the D gene is possibly TRBD1 (5 bases). With 6 bases removed from V and 3 bases from J, the gap between germline ends came to 14 bases. The CDR3 spans 14 residues. Germline V gene lookup returns CDR1 KGHSH and CDR2 LQKENI.

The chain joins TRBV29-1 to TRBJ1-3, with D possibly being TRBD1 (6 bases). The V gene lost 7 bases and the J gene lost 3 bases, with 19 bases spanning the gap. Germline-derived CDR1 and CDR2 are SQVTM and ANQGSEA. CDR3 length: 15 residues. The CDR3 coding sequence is TGCAGCGCGCTCGCAGGGGATTATTATGGAAACACCATATATTTT. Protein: CSALAGDYYGNTIYF.

The CDR3 nucleotides read TGTGCCAGCAGCTTGTCCGACACAGATACGCAGTATTTT. It encodes CASSLSDTDTQYF. This chain joins TRBV5-5 and TRBJ2-3; D ambiguous. There are 13 residues in the CDR3. CDR1 SGHKS and CDR2 YYEKEE come from the germline V gene (reference sequence). V dropped 1 base and J dropped 2 bases, with 5 bases sitting between them.

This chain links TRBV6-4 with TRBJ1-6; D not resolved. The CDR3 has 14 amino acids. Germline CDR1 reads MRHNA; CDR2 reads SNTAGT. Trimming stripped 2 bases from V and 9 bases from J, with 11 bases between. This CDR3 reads CASSDDGIGSPLHF. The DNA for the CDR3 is TGTGCCAGCAGTGACGACGGGATCGGTTCACCCCTCCACTTT.

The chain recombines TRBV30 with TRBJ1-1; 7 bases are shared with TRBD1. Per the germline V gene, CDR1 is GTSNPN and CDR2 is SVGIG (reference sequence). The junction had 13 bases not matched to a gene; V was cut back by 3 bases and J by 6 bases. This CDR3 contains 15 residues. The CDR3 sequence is CAWRSTEGAGAEAFF. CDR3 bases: TGTGCCTGGAGGTCAACAGAGGGGGCAGGTGCTGAAGCTTTCTTT.

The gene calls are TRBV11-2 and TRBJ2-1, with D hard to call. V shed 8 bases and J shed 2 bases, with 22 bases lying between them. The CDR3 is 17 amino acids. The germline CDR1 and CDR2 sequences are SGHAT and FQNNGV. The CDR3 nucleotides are TGTGCCAGCCGAATCAGCTATCTCGTGAATCCCTACAATGAGCAGTTCTTC. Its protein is CASRISYLVNPYNEQFF.

CDR3 nucleotides: TGCGCCAGCAACCGGGAAGGGGAGCATCAGCCCCAGCATTTT. It yields the protein CASNREGEHQPQHF. This rearrangement joins TRBV23-1 to TRBJ1-5, with D perhaps matching TRBD1 (5 bases). TRBV23-1 is identified as an open reading frame with a role that is uncertain. The CDR3 loop spans 14 amino acids. V was trimmed by 7 bases and J by 5 bases, leaving 15 bases between them.

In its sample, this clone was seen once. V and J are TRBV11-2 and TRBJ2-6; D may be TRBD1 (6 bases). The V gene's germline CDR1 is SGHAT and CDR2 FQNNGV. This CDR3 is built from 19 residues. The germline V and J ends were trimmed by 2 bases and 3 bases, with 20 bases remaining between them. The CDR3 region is CASSLTLGQRSDGANVLTF. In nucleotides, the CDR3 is TGTGCCAGCAGCTTAACCCTTGGACAGCGATCGGATGGGGCCAACGTCCTGACTTTC.

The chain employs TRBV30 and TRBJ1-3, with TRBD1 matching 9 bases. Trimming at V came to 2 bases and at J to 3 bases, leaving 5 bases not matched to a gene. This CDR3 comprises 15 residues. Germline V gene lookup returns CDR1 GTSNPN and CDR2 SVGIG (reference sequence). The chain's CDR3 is CAWSNRGPYGNTIYF. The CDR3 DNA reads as TGTGCCTGGAGTAACAGGGGGCCTTATGGAAACACCATATATTTT.